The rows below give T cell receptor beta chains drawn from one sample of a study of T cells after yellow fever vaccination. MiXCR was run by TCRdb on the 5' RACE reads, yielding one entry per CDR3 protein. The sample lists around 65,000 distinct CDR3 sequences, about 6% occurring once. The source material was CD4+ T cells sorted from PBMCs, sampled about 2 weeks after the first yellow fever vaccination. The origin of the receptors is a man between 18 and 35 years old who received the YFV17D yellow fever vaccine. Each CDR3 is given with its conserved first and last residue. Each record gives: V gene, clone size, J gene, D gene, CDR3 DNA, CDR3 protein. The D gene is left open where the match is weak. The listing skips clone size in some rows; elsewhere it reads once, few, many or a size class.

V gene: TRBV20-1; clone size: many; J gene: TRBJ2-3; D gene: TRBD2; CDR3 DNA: TGCAGTGCTAGAGATCCCGGGGGGGCAGATACGCAGTATTTT; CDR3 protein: CSARDPGGADTQYF
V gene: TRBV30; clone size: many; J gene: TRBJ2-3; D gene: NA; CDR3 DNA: TGTGCCTGGAGTGTAGGACTGACCACAGATACGCAGTATTTT; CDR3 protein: CAWSVGLTTDTQYF
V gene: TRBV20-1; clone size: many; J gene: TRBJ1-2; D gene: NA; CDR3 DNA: TGCAGTGTCCGGGGGGGGAACTATGGCTACACCTTC; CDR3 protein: CSVRGGNYGYTF
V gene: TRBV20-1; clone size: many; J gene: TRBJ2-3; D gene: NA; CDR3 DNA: TGCAGTGCTCGCGGGGATACGCAGTATTTT; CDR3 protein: CSARGDTQYF
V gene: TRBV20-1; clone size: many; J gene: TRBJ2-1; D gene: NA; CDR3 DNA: TGCAGTGCTAGAGATCCTCTCGGGACTAGAGGGGGCCTTTTGGGTGAGCAGTTCTTC; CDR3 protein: CSARDPLGTRGGLLGEQFF
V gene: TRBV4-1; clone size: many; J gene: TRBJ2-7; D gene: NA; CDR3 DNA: TGCGCCAGCAGCCTTCATGAGGCAGGGGAGTACGAGCAGTACTTC; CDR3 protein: CASSLHEAGEYEQYF
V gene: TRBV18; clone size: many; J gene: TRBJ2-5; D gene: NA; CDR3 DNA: TGTGCCAGCTCACCAAGCTCTGAGACCCAGTACTTC; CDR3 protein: CASSPSSETQYF
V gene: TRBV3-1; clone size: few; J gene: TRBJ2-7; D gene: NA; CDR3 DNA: TGTGCCAGCAGCTCAACGCGGGTGGGGCAGTACTTC; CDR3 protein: CASSSTRVGQYF
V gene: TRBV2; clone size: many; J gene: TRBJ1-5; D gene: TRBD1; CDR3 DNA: TGTGCCAGCCAGGAGGACAGGGTAGGCAATCAGCCCCAGCATTTT; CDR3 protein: CASQEDRVGNQPQHF
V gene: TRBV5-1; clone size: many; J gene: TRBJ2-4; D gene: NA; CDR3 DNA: TGCGCCAGCAGCTTGGACAACAGGATGTCTTTAGACATTCAGTACTTC; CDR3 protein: CASSLDNRMSLDIQYF
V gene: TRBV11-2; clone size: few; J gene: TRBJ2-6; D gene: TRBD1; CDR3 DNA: TGTGCCAGCAGTTACACCGGGACAGCGTTCTCTGGGGCCAACGTCCTGACTTTC; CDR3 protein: CASSYTGTAFSGANVLTF
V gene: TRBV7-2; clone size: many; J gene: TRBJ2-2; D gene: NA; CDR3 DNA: TGTGCCAGCAGCTCCCCGAAGGGACACACCGGGGAGCTGTTTTTT; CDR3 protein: CASSSPKGHTGELFF
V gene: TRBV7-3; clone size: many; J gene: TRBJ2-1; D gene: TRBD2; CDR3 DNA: TGTGCCAGCAGCCAAACGACTAGCGGGGGTCTCAATGAGCAGTTCTTC; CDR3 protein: CASSQTTSGGLNEQFF
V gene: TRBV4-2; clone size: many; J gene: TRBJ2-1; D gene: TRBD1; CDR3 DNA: TGTGCCAGCAGCCATGGGTCGCAGGGGGATTACAATGAGCAGTTCTTC; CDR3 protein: CASSHGSQGDYNEQFF
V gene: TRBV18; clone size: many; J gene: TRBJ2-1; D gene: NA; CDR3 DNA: TGTGCCAGCTCACCTATAGGGGATCCCGACAATGAGCAGTTCTTC; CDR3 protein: CASSPIGDPDNEQFF
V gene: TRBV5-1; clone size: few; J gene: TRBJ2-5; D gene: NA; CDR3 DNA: TGCGCCAGCAGCCCGGACGAGGGGGAGACCCAGTACTTC; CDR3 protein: CASSPDEGETQYF
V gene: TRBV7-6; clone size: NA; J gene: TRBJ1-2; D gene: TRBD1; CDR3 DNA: TGTGCCAGCAGCTTGGGACAGGGGCCCTATGGCTACACCTTC; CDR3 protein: CASSLGQGPYGYTF
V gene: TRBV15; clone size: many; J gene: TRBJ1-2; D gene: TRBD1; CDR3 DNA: TGTGCCACCAGCAGAGAGGACAGGGGAGGGTATGGCTACACCTTC; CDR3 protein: CATSREDRGGYGYTF
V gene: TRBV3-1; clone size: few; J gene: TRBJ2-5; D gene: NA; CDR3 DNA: TGTGCCAGCAGCCAAGATGGCGCGAACCAAGAGACCCAGTACTTC; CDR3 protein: CASSQDGANQETQYF
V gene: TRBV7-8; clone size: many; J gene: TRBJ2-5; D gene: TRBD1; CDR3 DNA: TGTGCCAGCAGCACGCGGACAGGGGGCTTGGAGACCCAGTACTTC; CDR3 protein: CASSTRTGGLETQYF
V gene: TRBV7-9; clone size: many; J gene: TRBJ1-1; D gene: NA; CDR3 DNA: TGTGCCAGCAGCTTCAGGGGAGTTCGGGACACTGAAGCTTTCTTT; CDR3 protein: CASSFRGVRDTEAFF
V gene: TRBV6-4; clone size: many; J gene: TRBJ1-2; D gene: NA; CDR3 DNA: TGTGCCAGCAGTTCGGACAGCTATGGCTACACCTTC; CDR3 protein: CASSSDSYGYTF
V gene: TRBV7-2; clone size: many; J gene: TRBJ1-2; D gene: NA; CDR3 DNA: TGTGCCAGCAGCTTACTGGTGGCTAGGGGGTATAACTATGGCTACACCTTC; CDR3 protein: CASSLLVARGYNYGYTF
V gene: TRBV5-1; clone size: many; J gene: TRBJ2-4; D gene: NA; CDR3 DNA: TGCGCCAGCAGCTTGAGAGCCGGGACGTCGGCAGCCAAAAACATTCAGTACTTC; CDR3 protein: CASSLRAGTSAAKNIQYF